Given below is one T cell receptor beta chain in context. Its antigen remains unknown. The germline gives CDR1 KGHSH, CDR2 LQKENI. This CDR3 has 15 amino acids. J lost 5 bases, V lost 2 bases, and 6 bases had no gene match. Sequenced by immunoSEQ multiplex PCR; TCRdb stores in-frame clones only, minus some. This table holds approximately 98,000 clones, about nine tenths found once. This sample is drawn from a study of T cell responses to AZD1222 COVID-19 vaccine. Study outcomes and limitations: Only 6 or 7 people who got AZD1222 tested seropositive at baseline. The reported proportion of spike-specific TCRs targeting unmutated variant regions was nearly half. Females made up more of the donors, who were largely white British, and clonal diversity may have come out too low. Repertoire sampling occurred only after the peak T cell response.

The chain combines TRBV18 with TRBJ2-7, with 10 nucleotides matching TRBD1. The TCR comes from an adult in good health. The starting material was peripheral blood, obtained on day 0 of MenACWY control vaccination. The chain's CDR3 is CASSPGGQGLDEQYF. The CDR3 bases are TGTGCCAGCTCACCAGGGGGACAGGGGTTGGACGAGCAGTACTTC.